Listed below are T cell receptor beta chains from one sample, sequenced in a study of sequential checkpoint blockade in melanoma. Clones were sequenced by immunoSEQ multiplex PCR, and TCRdb holds only the in-frame ones, with some missing. The sample has over 10,000 clones; around 70% are singletons. The starting material was CD8+ T cells sorted from blood (inferred from file names), obtained from a patient given nivolumab and ipilimumab in sequence. These TCRs come from a human donor with melanoma. Each CDR3 is given with its conserved first and last residue. The D gene is left open where the match is weak. For some rows the clone size is stated as once, few or many, or as a class when expanded; others skip it.

CDR3aa	CDR3nt	j_gene	abundance	d_gene	v_gene
CASSLDSSSYNEQFF	TGTGCCAGCAGTTTAGACTCGAGCTCCTACAATGAGCAGTTCTTC	TRBJ2-1	NA	NA	TRBV27
CASSSNLAGGRSYNEQFF	TGTGCCAGCAGCTCCAACCTAGCGGGGGGAAGATCCTACAATGAGCAGTTCTTC	TRBJ2-1	medium-sized	TRBD2	TRBV9
CASSHRGTEAFF	TGTGCCAGTAGCCACCGGGGCACTGAAGCTTTCTTT	TRBJ1-1	NA	NA	TRBV19
CASKDSTYNEQFF	TGTGCCAGCAAGGACAGTACCTACAATGAGCAGTTCTTC	TRBJ2-1	NA	NA	TRBV2
CASSLSASYEQYF	TGTGCCAGCAGCTTATCTGCGTCCTACGAGCAGTACTTC	TRBJ2-7	NA	NA	TRBV7-5
CASSSRIYEQYF	TGCGCCAGCAGCTCCAGGATCTACGAGCAGTACTTC	TRBJ2-7	NA	NA	TRBV5-1
CASSQGKTGNTIYF	TGTGCCAGCAGTCAGGGGAAAACTGGAAACACCATATATTTT	TRBJ1-3	NA	NA	TRBV7-9
CASRGQGARGAFF	TGCGCCAGCAGGGGACAGGGGGCAAGAGGAGCTTTCTTT	TRBJ1-1	NA	TRBD1	TRBV10-2
CSADRGLETQYF	TGCAGTGCCGACAGGGGTCTAGAGACCCAGTACTTC	TRBJ2-5	NA	TRBD1	TRBV29-1
CASSSRRGYTF	TGTGCCAGCAGCTCCCGGAGGGGCTACACCTTC	TRBJ1-2	NA	NA	TRBV7-9
CASSQSQITEAFF	TGCGCCAGCAGCCAATCTCAGATCACTGAAGCTTTCTTT	TRBJ1-1	NA	NA	TRBV4-3
CASSLDSGAQHF	TGTGCCAGCAGCTTAGATTCGGGGGCCCAGCATTTT	TRBJ1-5	NA	NA	TRBV13
CASSLGGTHEQFF	TGTGCCAGCAGTTTGGGCGGGACCCATGAGCAGTTCTTC	TRBJ2-1	NA	NA	TRBV27
CASSRGTSAYTDTQYF	TGTGCCAGCAGCCGGGGGACTAGCGCATACACAGATACGCAGTATTTT	TRBJ2-3	NA	TRBD2	TRBV2
CASSSPLGQGISYEQYF	TGTGCCAGCAGCTCTCCCTTGGGACAGGGAATCTCCTACGAGCAGTACTTC	TRBJ2-7	NA	TRBD1	TRBV7-9
CAWRRGNTEAFF	TGTGCCTGGAGAAGGGGGAACACTGAAGCTTTCTTT	TRBJ1-1	NA	NA	TRBV30
CASSSGSHPYEQYF	TGTGCCAGCAGCTCGGGTTCTCACCCCTACGAGCAGTACTTC	TRBJ2-7	medium-sized	NA	TRBV13
CASSAVTGFADTQYF	TGTGCCAGCAGCGCCGTAACAGGGTTCGCAGATACGCAGTATTTT	TRBJ2-3	NA	NA	TRBV9
CASSPWDSNEQFF	TGTGCCAGCAGCCCCTGGGACTCGAATGAGCAGTTCTTC	TRBJ2-1	once	NA	TRBV9
CASSVDRGYNEQFF	TGTGCCAGCAGCGTTGACAGGGGCTACAATGAGCAGTTCTTC	TRBJ2-1	NA	TRBD1	TRBV7-9
CASRIRSGSYNEQFF	TGTGCCAGCAGAATAAGAAGCGGGAGCTACAATGAGCAGTTCTTC	TRBJ2-1	few	TRBD2	TRBV6-1
CASTEPGLAGWKTQYF	TGTGCCAGCACCGAACCCGGGCTAGCGGGGTGGAAGACCCAGTACTTC	TRBJ2-5	NA	TRBD2	TRBV7-6
CASSTQAGGRNEQFF	TGTGCCAGTAGCACGCAAGCGGGAGGGCGAAATGAGCAGTTCTTC	TRBJ2-1	NA	TRBD2	TRBV19
CASSVGVWEGGQETQYF	TGTGCCAGCAGCGTAGGGGTGTGGGAGGGAGGTCAAGAGACCCAGTACTTC	TRBJ2-5	NA	TRBD2	TRBV9
CASSPRGAGYYNEQFF	TGTGCCAGCAGCCCAAGAGGAGCGGGGTACTACAATGAGCAGTTCTTC	TRBJ2-1	NA	TRBD2	TRBV9
CASSYRGLSEKLFF	TGTGCCAGCTCTTACAGGGGACTCTCTGAAAAACTGTTTTTT	TRBJ1-4	NA	TRBD1	TRBV27
CASSIYTGGQPQHF	TGTGCCAGCAGTATCTATACAGGGGGCCAGCCCCAGCATTTT	TRBJ1-5	few	TRBD1	TRBV27
CASNAGLAGTGELFF	TGTGCCAGTAACGCGGGACTAGCCGGTACCGGGGAGCTGTTTTTT	TRBJ2-2	NA	TRBD2	TRBV19
CASSLVPGTLYSGNTIYF	TGTGCCAGCAGCTTAGTTCCCGGGACACTATACTCTGGAAACACCATATATTTT	TRBJ1-3	NA	NA	TRBV11-2
CASSDRETQYF	TGTGCCAGCAGTGATAGAGAGACCCAGTACTTC	TRBJ2-5	NA	NA	TRBV2